The 17 T cell receptor beta chains presented below share a single source sample, sequenced in a study of T cells in Graves' hyperthyroidism and ophthalmopathy. RNA transcripts served as the template for amplifying TCR beta CDR3 regions. Carried out on the TCR CDR3, a first-round RT-PCR used the HTBI primer set. TCRdb recomputed calls from the multiplex PCR reads with MiXCR, one row per CDR3 protein. The table has some 740,000 distinct CDR3 sequences, about 14% seen once. The specimen was blood. These receptors came from a woman aged 18-29 years with Graves' hyperthyroidism.

This clonotype appeared many times. The CDR3 nucleotides are TGTGCCTGGAGTGTGGGATACGGGGGTAGAAAAAGCACTGAAGCTTTCTTT. This sequence encodes CAWSVGYGGRKSTEAFF. The chain links TRBV30 to TRBJ1-1, with a weak D call TRBD1 (5 bases). V lost 0 bases, J lost 4 bases, and 21 bases lay in between. The CDR3 length is 17 residues. CDR1 is GTSNPN, CDR2 SVGIG, per germline (reference sequence).

This clonotype was found many times. CDR3 sequence (DNA): TGTGCCAGCAGTTCCGCCAGGGGCTGGGAGACCCAGTACTTC. Translation: CASSSARGWETQYF. This chain connects TRBV28 to TRBJ2-5; tentative D call: TRBD1 (6 bases). This CDR3 region has 14 residues. Trimming took 4 bases from V and 5 from J, leaving 14 bases between them. The germline V gene has CDR1 MDHEN and CDR2 SYDVKM.

The rearrangement links TRBV10-3 to TRBJ2-7; D might be TRBD1 or TRBD2, each matching 5 bases. Germline V lookup: CDR1 ENHRY, CDR2 SYGVKD. V was clipped by 10 bases and J by 2 bases, with 15 bases between them. This CDR3 is built from 13 residues. The CDR3 loop is CANQRDGAYEQYF. CDR3 bases: TGTGCCAACCAACGGGACGGAGCCTACGAGCAGTACTTC.

In its sample, this clonotype was seen many times. This chain connects TRBV27 to TRBJ2-7, with a possible D match to TRBD2 (5 bases). CDR1 is MNHEY, CDR2 SMNVEV, per germline (reference sequence). The CDR3 is made up of 15 amino acids. Trimming shortened V by 6 bases and J by 2 bases, and 17 bases separated the two germline ends. The CDR3 nucleotides read TGTGCCAGCAGCCCGACGCCGACGGGGACCTACGAGCAGTACTTC. Encoded protein: CASSPTPTGTYEQYF.

This clonotype was recorded a few times. The CDR3 loop is CSALNPGLADNEQFF. CDR3 nucleotide sequence: TGCAGTGCTCTCAACCCGGGACTAGCAGACAATGAGCAGTTCTTC. The chain recombines TRBV20-1 with TRBJ2-1; TRBD2 matches at 9 bases. CDR1 DFQATT and CDR2 SNEGSKA come from the germline V gene (reference sequence). The CDR3 is made up of 15 amino acids. The ends lost 5 bases at V and 5 bases at J; junction bases unmatched: 10.

This clonotype was counted at least ten times. V is TRBV3-1 and J is TRBJ2-1; 11 nucleotides line up with TRBD2. This CDR3 has 17 amino acids. CDR1 LGHDT and CDR2 YNNKEL come from the germline V gene (reference sequence). V lost 1 base, J lost 4 bases, and 6 bases stayed unmatched. CDR3 DNA sequence: TGTGCCAGCAGCCAAGGGCCTAGCGGGAGGACATACAATGAGCAGTTCTTC. It is translated as CASSQGPSGRTYNEQFF.

The chain is built from TRBV20-1 and TRBJ2-2; D not resolved. V was pared by 0 bases and J by 3 bases, with 14 bases between. Germline loops: CDR1 DFQATT, CDR2 SNEGSKA (reference sequence). The CDR3 is 16 amino acids. CDR3 nucleotide sequence: TGCAGTGCTAGAGATTCGGCTAGTCAAGACACCGGGGAGCTGTTTTTT. It yields the protein CSARDSASQDTGELFF.

This clonotype was observed at least ten times. The chain employs TRBV20-1 and TRBJ2-3; unclear D gene. The CDR3 is made up of 11 amino acids. Germline values: CDR1 DFQATT, CDR2 SNEGSKA (reference sequence). The V end was cut by 8 bases, the J end by 6 bases, with 12 bases between. Written as DNA, the CDR3 is TGCAGTCCTCCCATAGGGGATACGCAGTATTTT. This sequence encodes CSPPIGDTQYF.

The chain couples TRBV14 to TRBJ2-1; 7 nucleotides agree with TRBD2. The CDR3 extends over 17 amino acids. Unmatched junction bases numbered 9, after V lost 2 bases and J lost 2 bases. Germline V gives CDR1 SGHDN, CDR2 FVKESK. The DNA of the CDR3 is TGTGCCAGCAGCCAATCCCTGCGCGGGAGCCCCTACAATGAGCAGTTCTTC. Protein: CASSQSLRGSPYNEQFF.

This clonotype appeared many times. The CDR3 sequence: CATSDSRGPVYNQPQHF. The CDR3 DNA is TGTGCCACCAGTGATTCGCGGGGGCCGGTGTACAATCAGCCCCAGCATTTT. This chain uses TRBV24-1 with TRBJ1-5; D may be TRBD1 (6 bases). Per germline, CDR1 KGHDR and CDR2 SFDVKD. The ends were cut back, 2 bases at V and 3 bases at J, with 16 bases in the middle. The CDR3 covers 17 residues.

There are many counts of this clonotype. The chain combines TRBV7-9 with TRBJ2-1, with 9 nucleotides matching TRBD2. Germline V gene sequence: CDR1 SEHNR, CDR2 FQNEAQ (reference sequence). The V segment lost 0 bases and the J segment 10 bases; nucleotides outside the gene matches: 13. This CDR3 is 17 amino acids long. The CDR3 loop is CASSLAGGGRASLEQFF. The CDR3 DNA follows: TGTGCCAGCAGCTTAGCCGGGGGCGGGAGGGCTTCTTTGGAGCAGTTCTTC.

The chain joins TRBV19 to TRBJ1-2; D remains ambiguous. Trimming stripped 3 bases from V and 0 bases from J, with 8 bases between. Germline CDR1 and CDR2: LNHDA and SQIVND (reference sequence). The CDR3 has 14 residues. The CDR3 coding sequence is TGTGCCAGTAGTATCGGACGTCCTAACTATGGCTACACCTTC. Translated: CASSIGRPNYGYTF. The full variable domain, completed using reference TRBV19 and TRBJ1-2, is DGGITQSPKYLFRKEGQNVTLSCEQNLNHDAMYWYRQDPGQGLRLIYYSQIVNDFQKGDIAEGYSVSREKKESFPLTVTSAQKNPTAFYLCASSIGRPNYGYTFGSGTRLTVV.

This clonotype was picked up many times. This chain joins TRBV20-1 and TRBJ1-5; D is possibly TRBD1 (6 bases). The ends were cut back, 1 base at V and 1 base at J, with 11 bases in the middle. The CDR3 runs 15 residues. Germline CDR1 is DFQATT and CDR2 is SNEGSKA (reference sequence). The CDR3 DNA reads TGCAGTGCTAGAGTGGGACAAGGGAGCAATCAGCCCCAGCATTTT. Protein: CSARVGQGSNQPQHF.

This clonotype has a count of ten or more. The chain is built from TRBV6-1 and TRBJ1-5; 11 nucleotides agree with TRBD1. The V segment lost 3 bases and the J segment 2 bases; nucleotides outside the gene matches: 9. The CDR3 is 18 residues long. Germline loops: CDR1 MNHNS, CDR2 SASEGT. The CDR3 DNA is TGTGCCAGCAGTGAGGGACAGGGGGTGGAAAGGGGCAATCAGCCCCAGCATTTT. It is translated as CASSEGQGVERGNQPQHF.

This clonotype has just a few counts. This chain's CDR3 is CSAQTSGYNEQFF. Here the CDR3 DNA reads TGCAGTGCTCAGACTAGCGGGTACAATGAGCAGTTCTTC. This chain links TRBV20-1 with TRBJ2-1, with 10 positions matching TRBD2. With 5 bases clipped from V and 4 bases from J, the junction kept 2 bases outside the gene matches. The CDR3 consists of 13 residues. CDR1 DFQATT and CDR2 SNEGSKA come from the germline V gene (reference sequence).

This clonotype was observed many times. The chain couples TRBV27 to TRBJ2-1; a possible D gene is TRBD2 (6 bases). In germline, CDR1 is MNHEY, CDR2 SMNVEV (reference sequence). The CDR3 is 15 residues long. Trimming pared 0 bases from V and 4 bases from J, leaving 10 bases between. The CDR3, as DNA: TGTGCCAGCAGTTTATCCCGGAGGGGATACAATGAGCAGTTCTTC. It translates to CASSLSRRGYNEQFF.

This chain joins TRBV7-8 and TRBJ2-3; possibly TRBD2 for D (5 bases). Trimming took 2 bases from V and 5 from J, leaving 14 bases between them. Per germline, CDR1 SGHVS and CDR2 FQNEAQ. This CDR3 spans 15 amino acids. The CDR3 sequence: CASSLRTPGVDTQYF. In nucleotides, the CDR3 is TGTGCCAGCAGCTTAAGGACTCCCGGGGTAGATACGCAGTATTTT.